This passage covers 30 T cell receptor beta chains from one sample sequenced in a study of identical twins (dated by TCRdb to about 2016). The library was produced with 5' RACE. Sequencing instrument: Illumina HiSeq 2000. TCRdb cleaned the public reads at Q25 with fastp, built clones with MiXCR and kept in-frame beta chains. Records with the same CDR3 protein are collapsed into one entry carrying the most frequent genes and DNA. In this sample the table shows some 1,700,000 distinct CDR3 sequences, about 31% of which occur a single time. The ten largest clones capture about 0.27% of the sample. Specimen: cord blood. The receptor set was obtained from a newborn girl in good health.

V is TRBV28 and J is TRBJ1-2; 9 bases are a match to TRBD1. J lost 3 bases, V lost 3 bases, and 11 bases had no gene match. CDR3 size: 17 residues. Looked up from germline, CDR1 is MDHEN and CDR2 is SYDVKM. CDR3 coding DNA: TGTGCCAGCAGTTTTCTCCACACAGGGGGCCTGGACTATGGCTACACCTTC. Encoded protein: CASSFLHTGGLDYGYTF.

The gene calls are TRBV27 and TRBJ1-6; D unclear. Germline V CDR1 and CDR2: MNHEY, SMNVEV (reference sequence). CDR3 length: 16 residues. Deletions cut 3 bases from V and 0 bases from J, with 9 bases between. Here the CDR3 reads CASSFRTVSYNSPLHF. In DNA form, the CDR3 reads TGTGCCAGCAGTTTCAGGACGGTCTCCTATAATTCACCCCTCCACTTT.

This rearrangement joins TRBV20-1 to TRBJ1-1, with 7 bases fitting TRBD1. Trimming removed 6 bases from V and 1 base from J; junction bases left unmatched: 8. CDR3 length: 14 amino acids. Germline lookup yields CDR1 DFQATT and CDR2 SNEGSKA (reference sequence). DNA for the CDR3: TGCAGTGCCAATCGCCCAGGGGGGAACACTGAAGCTTTCTTT. This encodes CSANRPGGNTEAFF.

The rearrangement uses TRBV7-9 and TRBJ2-3, with 13 bases identical to TRBD2. Germline CDR1 and CDR2: SEHNR and FQNEAQ (reference sequence). V lost 3 bases, J lost 7 bases, and 7 bases stayed unmatched. The CDR3 loop spans 16 amino acids. CDR3 loop: CASSFLTSGGPYTQYF. The CDR3 nucleotides read TGTGCCAGCAGCTTCCTGACTAGCGGGGGGCCTTATACGCAGTATTTT.

This clonotype was found a few times. V is TRBV11-3 and J is TRBJ2-3; 10 nucleotides match TRBD2. CDR3 length: 17 amino acids. CDR1 is SGHNT, CDR2 YENEEA, per germline. The V gene end was trimmed by 4 bases and the J gene end by 5 bases; junction bases not matched to a gene: 12. CDR3 in amino acids: CASSSSRLAGVVDTQYF. The CDR3 bases are TGTGCCAGCAGCTCATCCCGCCTAGCGGGAGTCGTAGATACGCAGTATTTT.

The chain links TRBV5-1 to TRBJ1-1; D unresolved. Germline CDR1 is SGHRS and CDR2 is YFSETQ. The CDR3 totals 15 residues. The V and J ends lost 0 bases and 1 base respectively, with 10 bases between them. The CDR3 nucleotides are TGCGCCAGCAGCTTGGTCGGAGGGCGGAACACTGAAGCTTTCTTT. It encodes CASSLVGGRNTEAFF.

The chain carries TRBV2 and TRBJ1-2; D not resolved. V was clipped by 3 bases and J by 5 bases, with 13 bases between them. Germline V gene sequence: CDR1 SNHLY, CDR2 FYNNEI. This CDR3 comprises 14 residues. The DNA for the CDR3 is TGTGCCAGCAGTGAGGGGTACGGGTCATATGGCTACACCTTC. Translation: CASSEGYGSYGYTF.

This chain joins TRBV10-3 and TRBJ2-1; possible D gene TRBD2, 5 bases. In germline, CDR1 is ENHRY, CDR2 SYGVKD. The CDR3 spans 13 residues. Between the trimmed V and J ends, which lost 4 bases and 9 bases, there was a span of 13 bases. The CDR3 DNA is TGTGCCATCAGTGGGGCTAGCATCAGTGAGCAGTTCTTC. It translates to CAISGASISEQFF.

This clonotype was recorded many times. J is TRBJ2-7 and V is TRBV5-5; 12 bases fit TRBD2. V gave up 2 bases and J gave up 4 bases; unmatched junction bases: 4. The length of the CDR3 is 15 residues. Germline CDR1 and CDR2: SGHKS and YYEKEE (reference sequence). The CDR3 sequence: CASSFGLAGLYEQYF. For the CDR3, the DNA is TGTGCCAGCAGCTTTGGACTAGCGGGGTTATACGAGCAGTACTTC.

The chain recombines TRBV10-3 with TRBJ1-5, with a possible D match to TRBD1 (6 bases). The germline V gene encodes CDR1 ENHRY and CDR2 SYGVKD. V was clipped by 0 bases and J by 2 bases, with 8 bases between them. This CDR3 spans 15 amino acids. CDR3 in amino acids: CAISESDSRNQPQHF. CDR3 in DNA: TGTGCCATCAGTGAGTCGGACAGCCGCAATCAGCCCCAGCATTTT.

About this clonotype: A read error may produce the germline difference seen at one junction end. The V and J genes are TRBV2 and TRBJ2-1; possibly TRBD1 or TRBD2 for D (5 bases each). Germline loops: CDR1 SNHLY, CDR2 FYNNEI. The CDR3 is made up of 13 amino acids. This chain's CDR3 is CAMGRSSCNEQFF. The CDR3 coding sequence is TGTGCCATGGGACGGAGCTCCTGCAATGAGCAGTTCTTC. The full variable domain, in which reference TRBV2 and TRBJ2-1 provide the parts outside the CDR3, is EPEVTQTPSHQVTQMGQEVILRCVPISNHLYFYWYRQILGQKVEFLVSFYNNEISEKSEIFDDQFSVERPDGSNFTLKIRSTKLEDSAMYFCAMGRSSCNEQFFGPGTRLTVL.

This clonotype turned up a few times. The chain couples TRBV5-6 to TRBJ2-7; 7 bases align to TRBD1. The junction had 7 bases not matched to a gene; V was cut back by 4 bases and J by 3 bases. CDR3 length equals 14 residues. Germline V gives CDR1 SGHDT, CDR2 YYEEEE. The CDR3 region is CASSRQGINYEQYF. DNA for the CDR3: TGTGCCAGCAGCCGACAGGGAATTAACTACGAGCAGTACTTC.

This clonotype was picked up a small number of times. This chain joins TRBV7-8 and TRBJ2-7; D remains ambiguous. V was clipped by 1 base and J by 1 base, with 8 bases between them. Germline V lookup: CDR1 SGHVS, CDR2 FQNEAQ. The CDR3 contains 14 residues. CDR3 in amino acids: CASSLGKGSYEQYF. CDR3 DNA: TGTGCCAGCAGCTTAGGAAAGGGATCCTACGAGCAGTACTTC.

Only a few counts were recorded for this clonotype. This sequence joins TRBV11-2 and TRBJ1-2; unclear D gene. Germline loops: CDR1 SGHAT, CDR2 FQNNGV. The ends were cut back, 1 base at V and 5 bases at J, with 11 bases in the middle. The CDR3 length is 14 residues. CDR3 coding DNA: TGTGCCAGCAGCTTAGGGGCGAAAGGATATGGCTACACCTTC. Translated, it gives CASSLGAKGYGYTF.

The rearrangement links TRBV5-1 to TRBJ2-7; the D is unclear. Germline loops: CDR1 SGHRS, CDR2 YFSETQ. The germline V and J ends were trimmed by 0 bases and 5 bases, with 12 bases remaining between them. The length of the CDR3 is 14 residues. This CDR3 is CASSLAPSRDEQYF. The CDR3 DNA follows: TGCGCCAGCAGCTTGGCTCCCTCTCGGGACGAGCAGTACTTC.

This chain uses TRBV5-8 with TRBJ2-7; 11 bases are shared with TRBD1. In germline, CDR1 is SGHTS, CDR2 YDEGEE. V lost 1 base to trimming and J lost 3 bases; unmatched junction nucleotides: 3. The CDR3 is 15 residues long. The CDR3 here is CASSLYGTGGYEQYF. The CDR3 nucleotides read TGTGCCAGCAGCTTGTATGGGACAGGGGGCTACGAGCAGTACTTC.

The gene calls are TRBV20-1 and TRBJ2-5, with 14 bases aligning to TRBD2. CDR1 is DFQATT, CDR2 SNEGSKA, per germline (reference sequence). J gave up 5 bases and V 3 bases, and 5 bases lay outside the gene matches. CDR3 length: 15 residues. The CDR3 sequence is CSASKGTSGGETQYF. The CDR3 DNA sequence: TGCAGTGCTAGTAAAGGGACTAGCGGGGGTGAGACCCAGTACTTC.

This clonotype appeared a few times. The chain links TRBV28 to TRBJ2-1; D is undetermined. The V gene lost 7 bases and the J gene lost 0 bases, with 13 bases spanning the gap. Germline-derived CDR1 and CDR2 are MDHEN and SYDVKM. CDR3 length: 15 amino acids. CDR3 loop: CASMPPPGSYNEQFF. CDR3 in DNA: TGTGCCAGCATGCCCCCCCCAGGCTCCTACAATGAGCAGTTCTTC.

This clonotype appeared a few times. The gene calls are TRBV28 and TRBJ2-7; D gene unclear. The germline CDR1 and CDR2 sequences are MDHEN and SYDVKM. The CDR3 consists of 15 residues. The ends were cut back, 3 bases at V and 7 bases at J, with 19 bases in the middle. The CDR3 reads CASSFRPYAGREQYF. The CDR3 DNA reads TGTGCCAGCAGTTTCCGACCGTACGCCGGACGGGAGCAGTACTTC.

This clonotype was detected only a few times. The chain recombines TRBV7-6 with TRBJ2-5, with D perhaps matching TRBD2 (6 bases). The last part of the DNA fits TRBJ2-7 better; the J call may be wrong. This CDR3 region has 17 residues. Germline CDR1 reads SGHVS; CDR2 reads FNYEAQ. CDR3 loop: CASSLGLGGLVNYEQYF. CDR3 nucleotides: TGTGCCAGCAGCTTAGGACTCGGGGGATTGGTGAACTACGAGCAGTACTTC.

In its sample, this clonotype was seen many times. J is TRBJ2-3 and V is TRBV10-3, with 7 bases matching TRBD1. V dropped 2 bases and J dropped 6; count of bases not matched to a gene: 5. The CDR3 is made up of 14 amino acids. Germline CDR1 is ENHRY and CDR2 is SYGVKD. As DNA, the CDR3 is TGTGCCATCAGTGAGGGGGACAGCGTGGATACGCAGTATTTT. Amino acid sequence: CAISEGDSVDTQYF.

This clonotype turned up a few times. This CDR3 is CASSLWDNTEAFF. CDR3 sequence (DNA): TGTGCCAGCAGTTTATGGGACAACACTGAAGCTTTCTTT. The V gene is TRBV28, the J gene TRBJ1-1; D is undetermined. CDR1 MDHEN and CDR2 SYDVKM come from the germline V gene. Trimming removed 0 bases at V and 2 bases at J, with 4 bases between. This CDR3 has 13 residues. Full variable domain (missing parts from reference TRBV28 and TRBJ1-1): DVKVTQSSRYLVKRTGEKVFLECVQDMDHENMFWYRQDPGLGLRLIYFSYDVKMKEKGDIPEGYSVSREKKERFSLILESASTNQTSMYLCASSLWDNTEAFFGQGTRLTVV.

The chain links TRBV20-1 to TRBJ1-2; D is ambiguous. V lost 6 bases and J lost 4, with 12 bases in between. Germline V lookup: CDR1 DFQATT, CDR2 SNEGSKA (reference sequence). CDR3 length equals 12 residues. CDR3 sequence: CSAGKASYGYTF. CDR3 bases: TGCAGTGCAGGAAAGGCCAGCTATGGCTACACCTTC.

V usage is TRBV2 and J usage is TRBJ1-5; no reliable D call. Trimming took off 2 bases at V and 3 bases at J, with 8 bases between the two ends. The CDR3 has 14 amino acids. Germline lookup yields CDR1 SNHLY and CDR2 FYNNEI. In DNA form, the CDR3 reads TGTGCCAGCAGTGAACAAGGGCACAATCAGCCCCAGCATTTT. This encodes CASSEQGHNQPQHF.

J is TRBJ1-3 and V is TRBV5-6; the D is unclear. The V end was cut by 4 bases, the J end by 4 bases, with 9 bases between. The CDR3 is 13 residues long. Germline values: CDR1 SGHDT, CDR2 YYEEEE. CDR3 sequence: CASSTMVGNTIYF. The CDR3 nucleotides are TGTGCCAGCAGCACCATGGTCGGAAACACCATATATTTT.

The chain recombines TRBV20-1 with TRBJ2-2, with 14 bases identical to TRBD2. The J segment lost 5 bases and the V segment lost 6 bases, leaving 2 bases of the junction unmatched. Germline CDR1 reads DFQATT; CDR2 reads SNEGSKA (reference sequence). The CDR3 covers 14 residues. In nucleotides, the CDR3 is TGCAGTGCGACTAGCGGGGGGGCGACCGGGGAGCTGTTTTTT. Protein sequence: CSATSGGATGELFF.

This sequence joins TRBV5-5 and TRBJ2-5, with D uncertain. Near its end, the DNA agrees better with TRBJ2-1, so the J call may be wrong. This CDR3 spans 12 amino acids. Per germline, CDR1 SGHKS and CDR2 YYEKEE (reference sequence). The CDR3 here is CASSVSQETQFF. For the CDR3, the DNA is TGTGCCAGCAGCGTAAGCCAAGAGACCCAGTTCTTC.

This clonotype was detected a few times. The chain uses TRBV6-1 and TRBJ1-4; TRBD1 matches 7 bases. Germline trimming cut 2 bases from V and 5 bases from J; bases unmatched to any gene: 2. The germline CDR1 and CDR2 sequences are MNHNS and SASEGT. The CDR3 has 14 residues. The CDR3 here is CASSERDSNEKLFF. The CDR3 nucleotides are TGTGCCAGCAGTGAACGGGACAGCAATGAAAAACTGTTTTTT.

This sequence joins TRBV19 and TRBJ1-1, with TRBD1 matching 7 bases. V shed 6 bases, J shed 8 bases, and the junction held 9 bases outside the gene matches. The germline gives CDR1 LNHDA, CDR2 SQIVND (reference sequence). This CDR3 has 13 residues. CDR3 residues: CASSPDRVAEAFF. CDR3 nucleotide sequence: TGTGCCAGTAGCCCCGACAGGGTGGCCGAAGCTTTCTTT.

The table lists this clonotype with a few counts. The rearrangement joins TRBV13 to TRBJ1-2; weak D call: TRBD1 (5 bases). V lost 4 bases and J lost 4, with 16 bases in between. In germline, CDR1 is PRHDT, CDR2 FYEKMQ (reference sequence). The CDR3 extends over 15 amino acids. CDR3: CASSWRTDMFYGYTF. In nucleotides, the CDR3 is TGTGCCAGCAGCTGGCGTACGGACATGTTCTATGGCTACACCTTC.